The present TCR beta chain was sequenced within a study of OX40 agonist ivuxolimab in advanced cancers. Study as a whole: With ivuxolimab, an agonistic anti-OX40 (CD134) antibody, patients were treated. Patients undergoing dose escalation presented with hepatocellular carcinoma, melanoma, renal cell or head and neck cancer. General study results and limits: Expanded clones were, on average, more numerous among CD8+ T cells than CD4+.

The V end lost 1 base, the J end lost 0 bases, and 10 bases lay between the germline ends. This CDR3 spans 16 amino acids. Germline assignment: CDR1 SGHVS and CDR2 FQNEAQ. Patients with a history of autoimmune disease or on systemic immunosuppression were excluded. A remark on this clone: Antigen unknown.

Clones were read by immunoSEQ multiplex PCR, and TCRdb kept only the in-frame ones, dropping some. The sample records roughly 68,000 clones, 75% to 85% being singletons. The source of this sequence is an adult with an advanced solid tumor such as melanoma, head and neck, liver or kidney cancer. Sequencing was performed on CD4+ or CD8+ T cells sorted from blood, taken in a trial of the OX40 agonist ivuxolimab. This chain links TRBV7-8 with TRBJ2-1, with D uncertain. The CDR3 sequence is CASSLVYGGSYNEQFF. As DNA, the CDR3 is TGTGCCAGCAGCTTAGTGTATGGCGGCTCCTACAATGAGCAGTTCTTC.